This TCR beta chain was recovered during a study of blood T cell repertoires in COVID-19. Study in general: Samples representing acute and convalescent COVID-19 were sourced from the United States, Italy and Spain.

The V segment lost 3 bases and the J segment 4 bases; nucleotides outside the gene matches: 4. Germline V gene sequence: CDR1 KGHDR, CDR2 SFDVKD. The CDR3 has 15 amino acids. Original handling: Estimates of nucleated cell counts were drawn from the amplification of reference gene primers. Here immunoSEQ multiplex PCR was the method, and the copy in TCRdb shows in-frame clones only, minus some. The V and J calls and clone size come from that table; D and trimming were worked out from the DNA. Among about 150,000 clones listed, roughly 88% were seen once. The receptor's source is a woman in her 50s in a cohort sampled during active or convalescent COVID-19. Source material: peripheral blood. This chain links TRBV24-1 with TRBJ2-7, with 11 bases that match TRBD1. CDR3 sequence (DNA): TGTGCCACCAGTGATCCTGGGACAGGGGGATACGAGCAGTACTTC. This gives the protein CATSDPGTGGYEQYF.